What follows describes a single T cell receptor beta chain. Its antigen is as yet unknown. Assay used: immunoSEQ multiplex PCR; TCRdb lists only in-frame clones, some missing. The sample lists some 41,000 clones; about 90% were seen once. CDR1 is GTSNPN and CDR2 is SVGIG in the germline V gene (reference sequence). The V gene end was trimmed by 1 base and the J gene end by 9 bases; junction bases not matched to a gene: 9. This CDR3 comprises 15 residues. These data originate in a study of graft-versus-host responses after intestinal transplantation. Study results and caveats: Researchers found GvH clones in recipient marrow, and some showed up first in ileum or blood.

Sequencing was performed on PBMCs, taken 267 days after transplant. The V gene is TRBV30, the J gene TRBJ1-6; 7 positions match TRBD1. This TCR was recovered from a human patient who received an intestinal transplant, so some T cells may come from the graft donor. This CDR3 reads CAWSEGGGRSSPLHF. In DNA, the CDR3 is TGTGCCTGGAGTGAAGGGGGCGGGAGAAGTTCACCCCTCCACTTT.